The 13 T cell receptor beta chains presented below share a single source sample, sequenced in a study of blood T cell repertoires in COVID-19. The assay was immunoSEQ multiplex PCR, and TCRdb's table has in-frame clones only and misses some. The repertoire consists of about 120,000 clones, with less than 80% occurring once and the leading ten covering roughly 2.6%. Sequenced material: peripheral blood. The source is a man in his fifties or sixties with acute or convalescent COVID-19.

The V gene is TRBV9, the J gene TRBJ2-5, with TRBD1 identical over 9 bases. The CDR3 extends over 14 amino acids. Germline CDR1 is SGDLS and CDR2 is YYNGEE. V shed 4 bases and J 5 bases; nucleotides not matched to a gene: 6. CDR3 DNA sequence: TGTGCCAGCAGCCAAAACAGGGGGCCCGAGACCCAGTACTTC. Protein sequence: CASSQNRGPETQYF.

The gene calls are TRBV12-1 and TRBJ2-2; the table's D call, TRBD1, has no DNA check behind it. TRBV12-1 is an annotated pseudogene. The CDR3 spans 17 residues. The CDR3 DNA follows: TGTGCCAGCAGCTCGGCGACAGGGGGCGCAAAAACCGGGGAGCTGTTTTTT. This encodes CASSSATGGAKTGELFF.

The rearrangement joins TRBV7-8 to TRBJ2-3, with TRBD2 identical over 8 bases. This CDR3 is 19 amino acids long. J was trimmed by 6 bases and V by 4 bases; bases with no gene match: 21. The V gene's germline CDR1 is SGHVS and CDR2 FQNEAQ. As DNA, the CDR3 is TGTGCCAGCAGCTACAGGCCCAACGTGGGCGGGGGGTATCGGGATACGCAGTATTTT. It translates to CASSYRPNVGGGYRDTQYF.

The chain has TRBV7-3 and TRBJ2-3; TRBD2 matches 10 bases. The germline gives CDR1 SGHTA, CDR2 FQGTGA. The CDR3 is 15 amino acids. Trimming took 4 bases from V and 2 from J; bases not matched to a gene: 3. For the CDR3, the DNA is TGTGCCAGCAGCTCCAGCGGGAGGGACACAGATACGCAGTATTTT. Its protein is CASSSSGRDTDTQYF.

This sequence joins TRBV3-1 (or the pseudogene TRBV3-2) and TRBJ1-2; D is possibly TRBD1 (6 bases). V was trimmed by 6 bases and J by 5 bases, leaving 19 bases between them. The CDR3 runs to 15 residues. Germline CDR1 LGHDT, CDR2 YNNKEL (reference sequence). The CDR3 is CASRMGGATQYGYTF. The CDR3 DNA reads TGTGCCAGCAGGATGGGGGGGGCGACTCAATATGGCTACACCTTC.

The rearrangement links TRBV6-1 to TRBJ2-3; D is unresolved. V was pared by 0 bases and J by 5 bases, with 6 bases between. This CDR3 is 13 amino acids long. Germline-derived CDR1 and CDR2 are MNHNS and SASEGT. Here the CDR3 DNA reads TGTGCCAGCAGTGAAGCTCGGGTAGATACGCAGTATTTT. Amino acids: CASSEARVDTQYF.

V gene TRBV21-1 combines with J gene TRBJ2-3; TRBD2, the table's D call, was not compared with the DNA. TRBV21-1 is classified as a pseudogene. The CDR3 is made up of 17 amino acids. The CDR3 sequence: CASSKGEANSLIDTQYF. The CDR3 DNA reads TGTGCCAGCAGCAAAGGGGAGGCTAATTCGCTGATAGATACGCAGTATTTT.

The chain combines TRBV27 with TRBJ2-3, with TRBD2 identical over 10 bases. The CDR3 has 17 residues. V was pared by 2 bases and J by 2 bases, with 7 bases of the junction left unmatched. Germline loops: CDR1 MNHEY, CDR2 SMNVEV (reference sequence). This CDR3 is CASSLRKRGGVTDTQYF. The CDR3, as DNA: TGTGCCAGCAGTTTAAGGAAGCGGGGGGGCGTCACAGATACGCAGTATTTT.

This chain joins TRBV6-6 and TRBJ2-1, with TRBD1 matching 9 bases. The CDR3 is made up of 16 amino acids. The V gene end was trimmed by 1 base and the J gene end by 5 bases; junction bases not matched to a gene: 6. CDR1 and CDR2 from the germline V gene are MNHNY and SVGAGI (reference sequence). This CDR3 is CASSYLGQGVDNEQFF. Written as DNA, the CDR3 is TGTGCCAGCAGTTACTTGGGACAGGGCGTCGACAATGAGCAGTTCTTC.

As DNA, the CDR3 is TGTGCCAGCACTTCCGGGACAGGTACCACCGGGGAGCTGTTTTTT. Its protein is CASTSGTGTTGELFF. The J gene is TRBJ2-2, the V gene TRBV6-5; 8 nucleotides match TRBD1. Germline CDR1 is MNHEY and CDR2 is SVGAGI. V lost 7 bases and J lost 4; bases outside the gene matches: 8. This CDR3 region has 15 residues.

J is TRBJ2-3 and V is TRBV4-1; 12 nucleotides line up with TRBD2. Germline V gene sequence: CDR1 MGHRA, CDR2 YSYEKL. The CDR3 is 15 residues long. Trimming cost V 3 bases and J 4 bases; bases outside gene matches: 2. The CDR3 sequence: CASSQTSGSADTQYF. Here the CDR3 DNA reads TGCGCCAGCAGCCAGACTAGCGGGAGCGCAGATACGCAGTATTTT.

This chain joins TRBV19 and TRBJ2-2, with 7 bases lining up with TRBD2. The CDR3 runs to 15 residues. The V segment lost 3 bases and the J segment 5 bases; nucleotides outside the gene matches: 6. Germline CDR1 is LNHDA and CDR2 is SQIVND (reference sequence). The CDR3 coding sequence is TGTGCCAGTAGTATTGGCGGGAGAGGGACCGGGGAGCTGTTTTTT. This codes for CASSIGGRGTGELFF.

This chain joins TRBV10-2 and TRBJ2-7; D perhaps matches TRBD2 (6 bases). CDR3 length: 14 residues. CDR1 and CDR2 from the germline V gene are WSHSY and SAAADI. The V and J ends lost 6 bases and 3 bases respectively, with 15 bases between them. The CDR3 sequence: CASRTGPGVYEQYF. The CDR3 DNA reads as TGCGCCAGCAGAACGGGCCCGGGGGTCTACGAGCAGTACTTC.